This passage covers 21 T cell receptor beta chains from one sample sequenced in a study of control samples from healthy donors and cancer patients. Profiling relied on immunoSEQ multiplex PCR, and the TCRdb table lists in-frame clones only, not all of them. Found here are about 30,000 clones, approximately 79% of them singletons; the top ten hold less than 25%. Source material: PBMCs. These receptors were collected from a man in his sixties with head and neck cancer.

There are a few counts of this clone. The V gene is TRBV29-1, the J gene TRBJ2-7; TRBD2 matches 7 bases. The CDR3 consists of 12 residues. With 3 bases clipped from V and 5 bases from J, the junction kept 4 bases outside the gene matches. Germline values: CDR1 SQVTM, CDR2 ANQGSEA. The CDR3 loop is CSVEGGSNEQYF. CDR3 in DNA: TGCAGCGTTGAGGGCGGGAGCAACGAGCAGTACTTC.

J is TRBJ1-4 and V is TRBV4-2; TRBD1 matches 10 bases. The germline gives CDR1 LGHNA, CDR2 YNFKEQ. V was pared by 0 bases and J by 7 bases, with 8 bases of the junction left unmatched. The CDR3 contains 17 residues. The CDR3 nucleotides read TGTGCCAGCAGCCAAGATTCTGCGGGACAGGGGTTTGAAAAACTGTTTTTT. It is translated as CASSQDSAGQGFEKLFF.

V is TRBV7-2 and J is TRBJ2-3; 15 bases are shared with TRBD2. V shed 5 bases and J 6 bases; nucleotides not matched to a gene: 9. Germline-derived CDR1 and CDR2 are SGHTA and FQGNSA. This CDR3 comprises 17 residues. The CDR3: CASSIGLAGGTRDTQYF. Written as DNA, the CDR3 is TGTGCCAGCAGCATCGGACTAGCGGGAGGGACAAGGGATACGCAGTATTTT.

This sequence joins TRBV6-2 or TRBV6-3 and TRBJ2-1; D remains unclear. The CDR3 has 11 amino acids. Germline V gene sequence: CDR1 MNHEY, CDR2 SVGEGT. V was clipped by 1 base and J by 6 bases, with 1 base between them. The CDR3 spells CASSYFNEQFF. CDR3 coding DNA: TGTGCCAGCAGTTACTTCAATGAGCAGTTCTTC.

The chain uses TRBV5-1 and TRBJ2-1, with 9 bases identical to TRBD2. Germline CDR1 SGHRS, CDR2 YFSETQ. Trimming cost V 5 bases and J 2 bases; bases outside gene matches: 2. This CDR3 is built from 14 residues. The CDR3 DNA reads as TGCGCCAGCAGGGCGGGAGGGGCCTACAATGAGCAGTTCTTC. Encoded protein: CASRAGGAYNEQFF.

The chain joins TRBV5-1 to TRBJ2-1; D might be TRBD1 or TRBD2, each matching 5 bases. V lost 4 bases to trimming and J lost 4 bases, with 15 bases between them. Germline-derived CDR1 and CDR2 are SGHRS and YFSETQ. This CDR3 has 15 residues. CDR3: CASSRSGPQYNEQFF. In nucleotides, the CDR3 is TGCGCCAGCAGCCGCTCGGGACCCCAATACAATGAGCAGTTCTTC.

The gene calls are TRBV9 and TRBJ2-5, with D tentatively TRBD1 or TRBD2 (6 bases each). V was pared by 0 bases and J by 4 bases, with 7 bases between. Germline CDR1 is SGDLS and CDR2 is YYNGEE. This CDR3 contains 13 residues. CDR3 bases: TGTGCCAGCAGCGTAGGGGGGGCAGAGACCCAGTACTTC. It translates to CASSVGGAETQYF.

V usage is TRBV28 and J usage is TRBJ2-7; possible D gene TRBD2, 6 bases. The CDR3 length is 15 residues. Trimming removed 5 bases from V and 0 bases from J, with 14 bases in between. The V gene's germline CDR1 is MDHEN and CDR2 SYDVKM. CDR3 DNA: TGTGCCAGCAGTAAGAACGGGGGAGCCTCCTACGAGCAGTACTTC. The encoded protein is CASSKNGGASYEQYF.

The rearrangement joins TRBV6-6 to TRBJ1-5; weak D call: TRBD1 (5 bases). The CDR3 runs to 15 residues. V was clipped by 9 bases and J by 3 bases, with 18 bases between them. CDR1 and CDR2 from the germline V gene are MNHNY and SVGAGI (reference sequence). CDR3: CASRSITGPNQPQHF. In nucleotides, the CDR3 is TGTGCCAGTCGTTCGATAACAGGTCCCAATCAGCCCCAGCATTTT.

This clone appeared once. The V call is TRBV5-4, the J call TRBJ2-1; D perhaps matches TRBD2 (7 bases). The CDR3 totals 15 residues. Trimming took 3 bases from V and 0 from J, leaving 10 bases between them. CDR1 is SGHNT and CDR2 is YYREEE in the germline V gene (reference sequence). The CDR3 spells CASSWGGSSYNEQFF. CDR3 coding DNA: TGTGCCAGCAGCTGGGGGGGCAGCTCCTACAATGAGCAGTTCTTC.

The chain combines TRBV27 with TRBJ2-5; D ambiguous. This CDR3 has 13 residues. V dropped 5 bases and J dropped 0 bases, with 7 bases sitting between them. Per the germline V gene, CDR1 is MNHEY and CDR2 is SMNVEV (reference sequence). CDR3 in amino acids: CASSRKYQETQYF. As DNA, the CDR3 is TGTGCCAGCAGTCGTAAGTACCAAGAGACCCAGTACTTC.

Here the CDR3 reads CASSRTGYADTQYF. The CDR3 DNA reads TGTGCCAGTAGTAGGACAGGGTATGCAGATACGCAGTATTTT. The chain uses TRBV19 and TRBJ2-3; the match to TRBD1 covers 8 bases. The CDR3 has 14 amino acids. Germline-derived CDR1 and CDR2 are LNHDA and SQIVND (reference sequence). J lost 4 bases, V lost 4 bases, and 4 bases had no gene match. The full variable domain, in which reference TRBV19 and TRBJ2-3 provide the parts outside the CDR3, is DGGITQSPKYLFRKEGQNVTLSCEQNLNHDAMYWYRQDPGQGLRLIYYSQIVNDFQKGDIAEGYSVSREKKESFPLTVTSAQKNPTAFYLCASSRTGYADTQYFGPGTRLTVL.

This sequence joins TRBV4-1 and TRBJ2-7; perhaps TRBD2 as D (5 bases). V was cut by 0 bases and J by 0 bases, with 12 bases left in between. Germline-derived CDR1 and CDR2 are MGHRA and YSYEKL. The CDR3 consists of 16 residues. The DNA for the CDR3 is TGCGCCAGCAGCCAAGAAAGGACTCTCGCCTCCTACGAGCAGTACTTC. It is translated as CASSQERTLASYEQYF.

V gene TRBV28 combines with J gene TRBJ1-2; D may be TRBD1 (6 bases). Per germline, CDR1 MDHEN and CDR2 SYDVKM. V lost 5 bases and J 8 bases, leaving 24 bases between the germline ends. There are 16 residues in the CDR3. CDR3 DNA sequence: TGTGCCAGCAGTGCCACCCAGTATGGGGGGGCGAGAGGCTACACCTTC. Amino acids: CASSATQYGGARGYTF.

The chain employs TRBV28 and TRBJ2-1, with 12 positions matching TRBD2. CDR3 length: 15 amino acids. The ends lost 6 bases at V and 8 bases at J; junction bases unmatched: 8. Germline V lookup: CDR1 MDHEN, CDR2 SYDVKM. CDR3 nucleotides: TGTGCCAGCAGACCCGGACTAGCGGGAAGGCATGAGCAGTTCTTC. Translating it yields CASRPGLAGRHEQFF.

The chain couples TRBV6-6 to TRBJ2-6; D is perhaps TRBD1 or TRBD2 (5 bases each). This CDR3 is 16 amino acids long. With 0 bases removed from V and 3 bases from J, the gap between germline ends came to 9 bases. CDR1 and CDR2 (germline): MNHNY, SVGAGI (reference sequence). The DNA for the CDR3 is TGTGCCAGCAGTTACTCGAGGGGAAGTGGGGCCAACGTCCTGACTTTC. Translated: CASSYSRGSGANVLTF.

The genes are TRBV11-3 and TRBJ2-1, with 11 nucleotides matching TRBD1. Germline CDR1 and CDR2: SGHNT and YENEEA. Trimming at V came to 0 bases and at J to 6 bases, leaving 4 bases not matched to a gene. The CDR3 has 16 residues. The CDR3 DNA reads TGTGCCAGCAGCTTAGATCCAGGGACAGGGGGCAATGAGCAGTTCTTC. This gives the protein CASSLDPGTGGNEQFF.

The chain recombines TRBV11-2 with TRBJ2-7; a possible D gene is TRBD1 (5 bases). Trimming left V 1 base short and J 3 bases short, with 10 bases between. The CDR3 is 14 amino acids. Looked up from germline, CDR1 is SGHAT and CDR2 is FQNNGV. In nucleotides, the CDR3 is TGTGCCAGCAGCTTAGGCAGGGCGGACTACGAGCAGTACTTC. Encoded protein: CASSLGRADYEQYF.

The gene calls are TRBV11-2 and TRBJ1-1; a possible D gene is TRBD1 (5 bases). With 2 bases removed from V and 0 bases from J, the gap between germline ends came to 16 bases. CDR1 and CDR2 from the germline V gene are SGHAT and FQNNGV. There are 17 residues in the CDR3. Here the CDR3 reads CASSLYGDGGMNTEAFF. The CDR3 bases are TGTGCCAGCAGCTTATACGGGGACGGTGGGATGAACACTGAAGCTTTCTTT.

The DNA of the CDR3 is TGTGCCAGCAGTTACGTCTTGGGGGACTCTAGCACAGATACGCAGTATTTT. It translates to CASSYVLGDSSTDTQYF. The chain joins TRBV6-2 or TRBV6-3 to TRBJ2-3, with D possibly TRBD2 on 6 matching bases. The ends were cut back, 2 bases at V and 0 bases at J, with 15 bases in the middle. Germline V gene data show CDR1 as MNHEY and CDR2 as SVGEGT. The CDR3 contains 17 residues.

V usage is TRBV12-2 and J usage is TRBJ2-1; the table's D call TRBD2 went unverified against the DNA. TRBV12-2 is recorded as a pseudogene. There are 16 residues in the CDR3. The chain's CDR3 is CASRMYLVGGNDEQFF. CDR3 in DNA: TGTGCAAGTCGCATGTATTTAGTGGGAGGTAACGATGAGCAGTTCTTC.